Listed here are 4 T cell receptor beta chains from one sample, sequenced in a study of T cells in Graves' hyperthyroidism and ophthalmopathy. The CDR3 regions of TCR beta were amplified from RNA transcripts. HTBI primers drove first-round RT-PCR of the TCR CDR3. TCRdb fed the multiplex PCR reads into MiXCR, producing one record per CDR3 protein. The sample lists more than 500,000 distinct CDR3 sequences, around 15% occurring once. The sequenced material came from blood. The receptor source for this set is a woman under 40 with Graves' hyperthyroidism.

This clonotype was seen a handful of times. The genes are TRBV20-1 and TRBJ2-1, with a weak D call TRBD2 (7 bases). The V gene's germline CDR1 is DFQATT and CDR2 SNEGSKA (reference sequence). CDR3 length: 15 residues. V was trimmed by 3 bases and J by 5 bases, leaving 17 bases between them. CDR3 in amino acids: CSASAGEGEDNEQFF. For the CDR3, the DNA is TGCAGTGCTAGCGCCGGGGAGGGGGAAGACAATGAGCAGTTCTTC.

This clonotype was seen at least ten times. The rearrangement links TRBV24-1 to TRBJ1-2; 7 bases are shared with TRBD1. With 9 bases clipped from V and 6 bases from J, the junction kept 6 bases outside the gene matches. Germline CDR1 reads KGHDR; CDR2 reads SFDVKD. The CDR3 runs 12 residues. As DNA, the CDR3 is TGTGCCACCGGAGACAGGGCCCATGGCTACACCTTC. Protein sequence: CATGDRAHGYTF.

The table lists this clonotype with a few counts. This may be a read error, as it is one base from a much larger clone. This chain uses TRBV7-8 with TRBJ2-7; D remains unclear. CDR1 and CDR2 (germline): SGHVS, FQNEAQ. The CDR3 loop spans 14 amino acids. The CDR3 sequence: CASSPLVPPYGQYF. The CDR3 DNA is TGTGCCAGCAGCCCGCTAGTCCCTCCCTACGGGCAGTACTTC. Together with reference TRBV7-8 and TRBJ2-7, the CDR3 gives the full variable domain: GAGVSQSPRYKVAKRGQDVALRCDPISGHVSLFWYQQALGQGPEFLTYFQNEAQLDKSGLPSDRFFAERPEGSVSTLKIQRTQQEDSAVYLCASSPLVPPYGQYFGPGTRLTVT.

This chain's CDR3 is CASSVGTSRYEQYF. The CDR3 region has the DNA TGTGCCAGCAGCGTAGGGACTAGCCGCTACGAGCAGTACTTC. The chain combines TRBV9 with TRBJ2-7; 8 nucleotides align to TRBD2. V gave up 0 bases and J gave up 3 bases; unmatched junction bases: 2. This CDR3 has 14 residues. Germline V CDR1 and CDR2: SGDLS, YYNGEE. The full variable domain, its missing parts supplied by reference TRBV9 and TRBJ2-7, is DSGVTQTPKHLITATGQRVTLRCSPRSGDLSVYWYQQSLDQGLQFLIQYYNGEERAKGNILERFSAQQFPDLHSELNLSSLELGDSALYFCASSVGTSRYEQYFGPGTRLTVT.